A selection of T cell receptor beta chains follows, all from one sample in a study of long-term antiretroviral therapy in people with HIV. The data were produced by immunoSEQ multiplex PCR, yet TCRdb's version contains in-frame clones alone and is incomplete. The table records about 20,000 clones, roughly 87% of them present only once. The starting material was unsorted PBMCs, obtained 2.1 years after starting antiretroviral therapy. The receptors originated from a man aged 18 to 29 with HIV. CDR3s include the opening cysteine and the closing phenylalanine or tryptophan. A D gene is named only where the DNA matches it firmly. A row's size may be missing; if present it is once, few, many or a size class.

v_gene: TRBV2; j_gene: TRBJ2-7; abundance: few; d_gene: TRBD1; CDR3nt: TGTGCCAGCAGTGATACAGGGGCCCCCTACGAGCAGTACTTC; CDR3aa: CASSDTGAPYEQYF
v_gene: TRBV18; j_gene: TRBJ1-1; abundance: .; d_gene: .; CDR3nt: TGTGCCAGCTCACCCAGGGCAGGGGTTACTGAAGCTTTCTTT; CDR3aa: CASSPRAGVTEAFF
v_gene: TRBV5-3; j_gene: TRBJ2-7; abundance: .; d_gene: TRBD2; CDR3nt: TGTGCCAGAAGCTGCCCGGGGGGGCCCGGGGATGCCGAGCAGTACTTC; CDR3aa: CARSCPGGPGDAEQYF
v_gene: TRBV27; j_gene: TRBJ1-5; abundance: .; d_gene: .; CDR3nt: TGTGCCAGCAGTCGCCGCAGTGAGGGCAATCAGCCCCAGCATTTT; CDR3aa: CASSRRSEGNQPQHF
v_gene: TRBV6-4; j_gene: TRBJ1-2; abundance: .; d_gene: TRBD1; CDR3nt: TGTGCCAGCACCCCCTCGGGACAGGGATCTGGCTACACCTTC; CDR3aa: CASTPSGQGSGYTF
v_gene: TRBV14; j_gene: TRBJ1-2; abundance: .; d_gene: TRBD1; CDR3nt: TGTGCCAGCAGCCCGGGACAGAACTATGGCTACACCTTC; CDR3aa: CASSPGQNYGYTF
v_gene: TRBV5-4; j_gene: TRBJ2-7; abundance: once; d_gene: .; CDR3nt: TGTGCCAGCAGCTTGGTGAGCCCGCCCCTAGGGGAGCAGTACTTC; CDR3aa: CASSLVSPPLGEQYF
v_gene: TRBV6-5; j_gene: TRBJ1-2; abundance: .; d_gene: TRBD1; CDR3nt: TGTGCCAGCAGCTATACCGGGACAGGGGATGGCTACACCTTC; CDR3aa: CASSYTGTGDGYTF
v_gene: TRBV7-9; j_gene: TRBJ2-1; abundance: .; d_gene: TRBD1; CDR3nt: TGTGCCAGCAGCTTCGTTATTTCAGGGGGCGGTGAGCAGTTCTTC; CDR3aa: CASSFVISGGGEQFF
v_gene: TRBV4-2; j_gene: TRBJ2-3; abundance: .; d_gene: TRBD1; CDR3nt: TGTGCCAGCAGCCAAGAGTGGACAGGGGGCAATGTAGATACGCAGTATTTT; CDR3aa: CASSQEWTGGNVDTQYF
v_gene: TRBV23-1; j_gene: TRBJ1-5; abundance: .; d_gene: TRBD1; CDR3nt: TGCGCCACCCCCCCACAGGGGGATTATCAGCCCCAGCATTTT; CDR3aa: CATPPQGDYQPQHF
v_gene: TRBV4-2; j_gene: TRBJ2-1; abundance: .; d_gene: .; CDR3nt: TGTGCCAGCAGCCTACCAGCGGAATCCAATGAGCAGTTCTTC; CDR3aa: CASSLPAESNEQFF
v_gene: TRBV19; j_gene: TRBJ2-7; abundance: medium-sized; d_gene: .; CDR3nt: TGTGCCAGTAGTCAACAGGGACCCGAGCAGTACTTC; CDR3aa: CASSQQGPEQYF
v_gene: TRBV27; j_gene: TRBJ1-2; abundance: few; d_gene: .; CDR3nt: TGTGCCAGCAGTTTATCTGGGGCGGGGCGAGCGGGCTACACCTTC; CDR3aa: CASSLSGAGRAGYTF
v_gene: TRBV7-9; j_gene: TRBJ1-2; abundance: .; d_gene: .; CDR3nt: TGTGCCAGCAGCTTAGTAGCAAACCTTAACTATGGCTACACCTTC; CDR3aa: CASSLVANLNYGYTF
v_gene: TRBV15; j_gene: TRBJ2-5; abundance: .; d_gene: TRBD1; CDR3nt: TGTGCCACCAGCCCTTTCGGACAGGGGCGCCAAGAGACCCAGTACTTC; CDR3aa: CATSPFGQGRQETQYF
v_gene: TRBV11-2; j_gene: TRBJ2-5; abundance: .; d_gene: TRBD1; CDR3nt: TGTGCCAGCAGCTTATCATCGGGACAGATTTTTCCGGAGACCCAGTACTTC; CDR3aa: CASSLSSGQIFPETQYF
v_gene: TRBV9; j_gene: TRBJ1-3; abundance: .; d_gene: .; CDR3nt: TGTGCCAGCAGCGTAAAAGGGGGCTCTGGAAACACCATATATTTT; CDR3aa: CASSVKGGSGNTIYF
v_gene: TRBV6-1; j_gene: TRBJ1-5; abundance: .; d_gene: .; CDR3nt: TGTGCCAGCAGTGAGTACCCTGGGAGGGGCAATCAGCCCCAGCATTTT; CDR3aa: CASSEYPGRGNQPQHF
v_gene: TRBV10-3; j_gene: TRBJ1-2; abundance: .; d_gene: .; CDR3nt: TGTGCCATCAGTGAACCCGACAGGTTCTATGGCTACACCTTC; CDR3aa: CAISEPDRFYGYTF
v_gene: TRBV29-1; j_gene: TRBJ2-5; abundance: .; d_gene: .; CDR3nt: TGCAGCGTTGCGTTGACGGCGCGGCAAGAGACCCAGTACTTC; CDR3aa: CSVALTARQETQYF
v_gene: TRBV6-6; j_gene: TRBJ1-1; abundance: .; d_gene: TRBD1; CDR3nt: TGTGCCAGCCTGGGACAGGGGGCGAAAGCTTTCTTT; CDR3aa: CASLGQGAKAFF
v_gene: TRBV6-5; j_gene: TRBJ1-2; abundance: .; d_gene: TRBD1; CDR3nt: TGTGCCAGCAGTCCTCAGGGGGGTTATGGCTACACCTTC; CDR3aa: CASSPQGGYGYTF
v_gene: TRBV2; j_gene: TRBJ2-2; abundance: once; d_gene: .; CDR3nt: TGTGCCAGCAGCTTACCAACCGGGGAGCTGTTTTTT; CDR3aa: CASSLPTGELFF
v_gene: TRBV9; j_gene: TRBJ1-6; abundance: once; d_gene: .; CDR3nt: TGTGCCAGCAGCATTAGAGATAATTCACCCCTCCACTTT; CDR3aa: CASSIRDNSPLHF
v_gene: TRBV5-1; j_gene: TRBJ2-7; abundance: .; d_gene: TRBD2; CDR3nt: TGCGCCAGCAGCTTAGTGACTAGCGGCACCTACGAGCAGTACTTC; CDR3aa: CASSLVTSGTYEQYF
v_gene: TRBV5-1; j_gene: TRBJ2-1; abundance: .; d_gene: .; CDR3nt: TGCGCCAGCAGCTTTATGTGGAGGGAGGCGGCTGAGCAGTTCTTC; CDR3aa: CASSFMWREAAEQFF
v_gene: TRBV6-1; j_gene: TRBJ1-3; abundance: .; d_gene: .; CDR3nt: TGTGCCAGCAGTGACAGGGTTCGGTATAAGAACACCATATATTTT; CDR3aa: CASSDRVRYKNTIYF
v_gene: TRBV12-1; j_gene: TRBJ2-7; abundance: .; d_gene: .; CDR3nt: TGTGCCAGCAGCCCAATCCTAGCGGGAGACTACGAGCAGTACTTC; CDR3aa: CASSPILAGDYEQYF
v_gene: TRBV5-4; j_gene: TRBJ1-3; abundance: .; d_gene: TRBD1; CDR3nt: TGTGCCAGCAGCTTGAGGGGGCTTAAAAACACCATATATTTT; CDR3aa: CASSLRGLKNTIYF
v_gene: TRBV5-1; j_gene: TRBJ1-2; abundance: .; d_gene: .; CDR3nt: TGCGCCAGCAGCTTGTTCTCGGGGCTAGAGGATGGCTACACCTTC; CDR3aa: CASSLFSGLEDGYTF
v_gene: TRBV6-1; j_gene: TRBJ2-1; abundance: .; d_gene: .; CDR3nt: TGTGCCAGCAGTGAAGACTCATATCCGAGCGGGTGGGGGTACAATGAGCAGTTCTTC; CDR3aa: CASSEDSYPSGWGYNEQFF
v_gene: TRBV2; j_gene: TRBJ2-6; abundance: .; d_gene: TRBD2; CDR3nt: TGTGCCAGCAGTGACCCCACTCAAACTAGCGGTGGGGCCAACGTCCTGACTTTC; CDR3aa: CASSDPTQTSGGANVLTF
v_gene: TRBV5-5; j_gene: TRBJ2-3; abundance: once; d_gene: .; CDR3nt: TGTGCCAGCAGCACCCCAGGGTCAGATACGCAGTATTTT; CDR3aa: CASSTPGSDTQYF
v_gene: TRBV18; j_gene: TRBJ1-4; abundance: .; d_gene: TRBD1; CDR3nt: TGTGCCAGCACAATTCTTCAGACAGGGCGACATGAAAAACTGTTTTTT; CDR3aa: CASTILQTGRHEKLFF
v_gene: TRBV2; j_gene: TRBJ2-7; abundance: few; d_gene: .; CDR3nt: TGTGCCAGCAGCGTAACAGGATCAGGGCAGTACTTC; CDR3aa: CASSVTGSGQYF
v_gene: TRBV15; j_gene: TRBJ2-7; abundance: .; d_gene: .; CDR3nt: TGTGCCACCAGCAGGGAGGTAAGCTACGAGCAGTACTTC; CDR3aa: CATSREVSYEQYF
v_gene: TRBV7-7; j_gene: TRBJ2-1; abundance: .; d_gene: TRBD2; CDR3nt: TGTGCTAGCAGCTTAGGGGGCCCTAGCGGGGGAAACAATGAGCAGTTCTTC; CDR3aa: CASSLGGPSGGNNEQFF
v_gene: TRBV6-5; j_gene: TRBJ2-2; abundance: .; d_gene: .; CDR3nt: TGTGCCAGCAGGGCGACTCCTAACCGCGGGGAGCTGTTTTTT; CDR3aa: CASRATPNRGELFF
v_gene: TRBV5-1; j_gene: TRBJ2-7; abundance: .; d_gene: .; CDR3nt: TGCGCCAGCAGCTTGGACAGGACCTACGAGCAGTACTTC; CDR3aa: CASSLDRTYEQYF
v_gene: TRBV9; j_gene: TRBJ2-7; abundance: .; d_gene: .; CDR3nt: TGTGCCAGCAGCCCGCGACCCACACCCTACGAGCAGTACTTC; CDR3aa: CASSPRPTPYEQYF
v_gene: TRBV5-1; j_gene: TRBJ2-7; abundance: once; d_gene: TRBD1; CDR3nt: TGCGCCAGCAGACGACAGGGCGACCACGAGCAGTACTTC; CDR3aa: CASRRQGDHEQYF
v_gene: TRBV7-8; j_gene: TRBJ1-4; abundance: .; d_gene: .; CDR3nt: TGTGCCAGCAGCCACTGGGGGAGTAATGAAAAACTGTTTTTT; CDR3aa: CASSHWGSNEKLFF
v_gene: TRBV7-3; j_gene: TRBJ2-3; abundance: .; d_gene: TRBD1; CDR3nt: TGTGCCAGCAGCTTAAGCGGGACAGGGCTTGATACGCAGTATTTT; CDR3aa: CASSLSGTGLDTQYF
v_gene: TRBV7-3; j_gene: TRBJ2-1; abundance: .; d_gene: .; CDR3nt: TGTGCCAGCAGCTTAGGCCCCGGACGCTTAGAGCAGTTCTTC; CDR3aa: CASSLGPGRLEQFF
v_gene: TRBV14; j_gene: TRBJ1-1; abundance: .; d_gene: TRBD1; CDR3nt: TGTGCCAGCAGCCAAAGGGACAGAATAAACACTGAAGCTTTCTTT; CDR3aa: CASSQRDRINTEAFF
v_gene: TRBV21-1; j_gene: TRBJ1-3; abundance: .; d_gene: .; CDR3nt: TGTGCCAGCAGCAAGGGATACGGAAACACCATATATTTT; CDR3aa: CASSKGYGNTIYF
v_gene: TRBV10-3; j_gene: TRBJ1-4; abundance: .; d_gene: TRBD1; CDR3nt: TGTGCCATCAGGAGGGACAGGGTGTCCACTAATGAAAAACTGTTTTTT; CDR3aa: CAIRRDRVSTNEKLFF